The count of the clone carrying this T cell receptor beta chain is one. No antigen is known for it. Researchers amplified the TCR beta CDR3 regions from RNA transcripts. The primer set for the first-round RT-PCR of the TCR CDR3 was HTBI. TCRdb passed the multiplex PCR reads through MiXCR, listing each CDR3 protein once. This table holds approximately 250,000 distinct CDR3 sequences, almost 25% found once. The sample is drawn from a study of T cells in Graves' hyperthyroidism and ophthalmopathy. Findings and caveats of the study: Ophthalmopathy was separated from stable hyperthyroidism by a 13 V-J model. The majority of expanded thyroid clonotypes above 0.001 also appeared in blood. In validation, the model predicted ophthalmopathy. These predictions came a median roughly 6 months before onset.

Patients having uncontrolled infection, another autoimmune disease, pregnancy or lactation were not included. Germline CDR1 reads LGHNA; CDR2 reads YSLEER. V gave up 3 bases and J gave up 7 bases; unmatched junction bases: 5. The CDR3 has 14 residues. The receptor was derived from a woman aged 40 to 50 with Graves' ophthalmopathy. The gene calls are TRBV4-3 and TRBJ2-7; 11 bases fit TRBD1. The sample consisted of blood. The CDR3 coding sequence is TGCGCCAGCAGCCACGGACAGGGGGCGGGTGAGCAGTACTTC. Residues: CASSHGQGAGEQYF.